Below are 14 T cell receptor beta chains sequenced from a single sample in a study of cytomegalovirus exposure and HLA in healthy donors. PCR involved 60 Vbeta and 13 Jbeta primers. Clones were sequenced by immunoSEQ multiplex PCR, and TCRdb holds only the in-frame ones, with some missing. The data contain about 160,000 clones, just over 70% of them seen just once; the ten biggest clones take up approximately 4.6%. The sequenced sample consisted of PBMCs. Receptors were obtained from a man aged 18-30 years in good health and CMV-seropositive.

The table lists this clone with a count of one. The rearrangement uses TRBV27 and TRBJ2-7; 7 bases line up with TRBD2. Trimming at V came to 5 bases and at J to 3 bases, leaving 7 bases not matched to a gene. The length of the CDR3 is 14 residues. Looked up from germline, CDR1 is MNHEY and CDR2 is SMNVEV (reference sequence). The CDR3 region has the DNA TGTGCCAGCAGTCCCTTGGGGGGGATCTACGAGCAGTACGTC. This codes for CASSPLGGIYEQYV.

This clone has a handful of counts. The V gene is TRBV4-1, the J gene TRBJ1-1; possibly TRBD1 for D (5 bases). This CDR3 is built from 16 residues. Germline-derived CDR1 and CDR2 are MGHRA and YSYEKL. The ends were cut back, 1 base at V and 3 bases at J, with 15 bases in the middle. This chain's CDR3 is CASSQVLIRVDTEAFF. CDR3 in DNA: TGCGCCAGCAGCCAAGTGTTGATCAGGGTGGACACTGAAGCTTTCTTT.

In its sample, this clone was seen once. This rearrangement joins TRBV7-9 to TRBJ1-1; a possible D gene is TRBD1 (5 bases). There are 13 residues in the CDR3. The germline V gene encodes CDR1 SEHNR and CDR2 FQNEAQ (reference sequence). Trimming cost V 6 bases and J 3 bases, with 11 bases left between them. The CDR3 protein is CASSWGGDTEAFF. The CDR3, as DNA: TGTGCCAGCAGTTGGGGGGGGGACACTGAAGCTTTCTTT.

The CDR3 DNA sequence: TGTGCCAGCAGTGAAGTAACAGGCGGGGGGACTCAGCCCCAGCATTTT. Encoded protein: CASSEVTGGGTQPQHF. The chain combines TRBV6-1 with TRBJ1-5; D is possibly TRBD1 (5 bases). The CDR3 consists of 16 residues. Germline CDR1 reads MNHNS; CDR2 reads SASEGT. Trimming left V 1 base short and J 6 bases short, with 16 bases between.

CDR3 nucleotides: TGTGCCATCAGTGAGCAGGGTTCGGATAATTCACCCCTCCACTTT. It yields the protein CAISEQGSDNSPLHF. This rearrangement joins TRBV10-3 to TRBJ1-6; D is perhaps TRBD1 (5 bases). Between the trimmed V and J ends, which lost 2 bases and 5 bases, there was a span of 10 bases. CDR3 size: 15 residues. CDR1 and CDR2 from the germline V gene are ENHRY and SYGVKD.

This clone has just a few counts. This chain joins TRBV6-5 and TRBJ2-2, with D maybe TRBD1 (6 bases). CDR3 length: 15 residues. From germline, CDR1 is MNHEY and CDR2 SVGAGI. Trimming removed 6 bases at V and 3 bases at J, with 14 bases between. The CDR3 coding sequence is TGTGCCAGCAGAACCTCCGACAGGTACACCGGGGAGCTGTTTTTT. Protein sequence: CASRTSDRYTGELFF.

Only a few counts were recorded for this clone. V usage is TRBV19 and J usage is TRBJ1-4; TRBD1 matches at 7 bases. V was clipped by 4 bases and J by 8 bases; unmatched bases: 10. The V gene's germline CDR1 is LNHDA and CDR2 SQIVND (reference sequence). The CDR3 sequence is 15 residues long. CDR3 amino acids: CASSTRTGSREKLFF. The CDR3 coding sequence is TGTGCCAGTAGTACCAGGACAGGTTCGCGCGAAAAACTGTTTTTT.

The chain carries TRBV28 and TRBJ1-1; 9 bases align to TRBD1. CDR1 and CDR2 from the germline V gene are MDHEN and SYDVKM. The trim removed 4 bases at V and 1 base at J, leaving 7 bases unmatched. The CDR3 contains 16 residues. CDR3 residues: CASSSPGQGTNTEAFF. The CDR3 bases are TGTGCCAGCAGTTCCCCCGGACAGGGGACGAACACTGAAGCTTTCTTT.

The V call is TRBV12-5, the J call TRBJ2-2; TRBD2 is a possible D gene (6 bases). The CDR3 runs to 17 residues. The germline gives CDR1 LGHNT, CDR2 FRNRAP. V was cut by 3 bases and J by 0 bases, with 14 bases left in between. The CDR3 reads CASGFGASATNTGELFF. The CDR3, as DNA: TGTGCTAGTGGTTTTGGGGCTAGCGCCACGAACACCGGGGAGCTGTTTTTT.

The V and J genes are TRBV30 and TRBJ2-1; TRBD2 matches at 10 bases. Per the germline V gene, CDR1 is GTSNPN and CDR2 is SVGIG (reference sequence). V dropped 4 bases and J dropped 6; count of bases not matched to a gene: 3. This CDR3 has 13 residues. CDR3 sequence reads: CAWTSGSTNEQFF. The CDR3, as DNA: TGTGCCTGGACTAGCGGGAGTACCAATGAGCAGTTCTTC.

V is TRBV5-1 and J is TRBJ2-1; the D gene is possibly TRBD2 (7 bases). V lost 6 bases to trimming and J lost 4 bases, with 20 bases between them. The CDR3 is made up of 16 amino acids. Germline-derived CDR1 and CDR2 are SGHRS and YFSETQ. The CDR3 protein is CASTSWGGPGYNEQFF. The CDR3 DNA reads TGCGCCAGCACCTCCTGGGGGGGGCCGGGGTACAATGAGCAGTTCTTC.

This chain joins TRBV7-6 and TRBJ1-6; 10 bases align to TRBD1. CDR1 and CDR2 from the germline V gene are SGHVS and FNYEAQ. V shed 5 bases, J shed 6 bases, and the junction held 4 bases outside the gene matches. The CDR3 sequence is 15 residues long. CDR3 protein: CASSPRTGGNSPLHF. Written as DNA, the CDR3 is TGTGCCAGCAGCCCCCGGACAGGGGGTAATTCACCCCTCCACTTT.

The count of this clone is one. J is TRBJ1-3 and V is TRBV25-1, with D perhaps TRBD1 (5 bases). Per the germline V gene, CDR1 is MGHDK and CDR2 is SYGVNS. The CDR3 loop spans 16 amino acids. The germline V and J ends were trimmed by 3 bases and 0 bases, with 12 bases remaining between them. Here the CDR3 DNA reads TGTGCCAGCAGTGACCCCACAGGCAGCTCTGGAAACACCATATATTTT. Translating gives CASSDPTGSSGNTIYF.

The V gene is TRBV19, the J gene TRBJ1-1; D gene uncertain. The length of the CDR3 is 16 residues. The V end lost 7 bases, the J end lost 1 base, and 19 bases lay between the germline ends. The germline CDR1 and CDR2 sequences are LNHDA and SQIVND (reference sequence). CDR3 nucleotides: TGTGCCAGTACCCTGGGAGCTGGCCGACCGAACACTGAAGCTTTCTTT. It yields the protein CASTLGAGRPNTEAFF.